Listed here are 11 T cell receptor beta chains from one sample, sequenced in a study of cytomegalovirus exposure and HLA in healthy donors. The PCR used 60 Vbeta and 13 Jbeta primers. TCRdb's copy holds only in-frame clones and misses some; the assay was immunoSEQ multiplex PCR. The table records about 210,000 clones, 75% to 80% of them present only once. Sequenced material: PBMCs. Receptors originate from a male donor in good health and CMV-seronegative.

The chain has TRBV7-2 and TRBJ2-1, with 11 bases identical to TRBD2. Germline lookup yields CDR1 SGHTA and CDR2 FQGNSA. Unmatched junction bases numbered 5, after V lost 5 bases and J lost 2 bases. There are 16 residues in the CDR3. Here the CDR3 DNA reads TGTGCCAGCAGCGAGAGACTAGCGGGGACCTACAATGAGCAGTTCTTC. Protein sequence: CASSERLAGTYNEQFF.

The chain employs TRBV6-5 and TRBJ2-7; TRBD1 matches at 10 bases. V shed 6 bases, J shed 3 bases, and the junction held 8 bases outside the gene matches. Germline CDR1 and CDR2: MNHEY and SVGAGI. The CDR3 spans 15 residues. The CDR3 protein is CASRSRTGGDYEQYF. The DNA of the CDR3 is TGTGCCAGCAGGTCGAGGACAGGGGGGGACTACGAGCAGTACTTC.

The DNA of the CDR3 is TGTGCCAGTAGTATGGGGTGGGGCAATAGTCCCACTGAAGCTTTCTTT. Amino acid sequence: CASSMGWGNSPTEAFF. This chain links TRBV19 with TRBJ1-1; D may be TRBD1 (5 bases). Trimming cost V 3 bases and J 4 bases, with 18 bases left between them. There are 16 residues in the CDR3. Germline V gene sequence: CDR1 LNHDA, CDR2 SQIVND (reference sequence).

As regards this clone: The sample carries other DNA sequences with the same CDR3. The chain combines TRBV6-5 with TRBJ1-5, with D perhaps TRBD1 (6 bases). There are 13 residues in the CDR3. Trimming took off 5 bases at V and 4 bases at J, with 9 bases between the two ends. Germline V gene sequence: CDR1 MNHEY, CDR2 SVGAGI. Here the CDR3 DNA reads TGTGCCAGCAGTGAACAGGGTAATCAGCCCCAGCATTTT. As protein: CASSEQGNQPQHF.

V gene TRBV20-1 combines with J gene TRBJ2-5; D ambiguous. This CDR3 comprises 10 residues. Between the trimmed V and J ends, which lost 3 bases and 5 bases, there was a span of 4 bases. CDR1 and CDR2 from the germline V gene are DFQATT and SNEGSKA (reference sequence). In DNA, the CDR3 is TGCAGTGCTAGGAGGGAGACCCAGTACTTC. It codes for CSARRETQYF.

In this sample, this clone turned up a few times. The J gene is TRBJ1-3, the V gene TRBV7-6, with D maybe TRBD1 (5 bases). There are 15 residues in the CDR3. V lost 2 bases to trimming and J lost 3 bases, with 11 bases between them. Germline V gene data show CDR1 as SGHVS and CDR2 as FNYEAQ. As DNA, the CDR3 is TGTGCCAGCAGCTTAAGGGGAGGGAATGGAAACACCATATATTTT. Encoded protein: CASSLRGGNGNTIYF.

V usage is TRBV6-5 and J usage is TRBJ1-1, with D possibly TRBD1 on 5 matching bases. Trimming left V 5 bases short and J 3 bases short, with 7 bases between. The CDR3 has 12 residues. Germline CDR1 reads MNHEY; CDR2 reads SVGAGI. The CDR3 coding sequence is TGTGCCAGCAGTCCGACAGACACTGAAGCTTTCTTT. Protein: CASSPTDTEAFF.

A single count supports this clone. The chain is built from TRBV5-6 and TRBJ2-7; perhaps TRBD1 as D (6 bases). The V and J ends lost 0 bases and 2 bases respectively, with 12 bases between them. Germline CDR1 is SGHDT and CDR2 is YYEEEE. This CDR3 is built from 15 residues. DNA for the CDR3: TGTGCCAGCAGCTTGGTGGCCAGGGGAGCCTACGAGCAGTACTTC. Protein: CASSLVARGAYEQYF.

The chain uses TRBV5-1 and TRBJ1-1, with a weak D call TRBD1 (6 bases). Germline V lookup: CDR1 SGHRS, CDR2 YFSETQ. This CDR3 contains 15 residues. The ends were cut back, 9 bases at V and 0 bases at J, with 18 bases in the middle. CDR3 residues: CATRPGGGLNTEAFF. For the CDR3, the DNA is TGCGCCACCCGACCGGGGGGCGGCCTGAACACTGAAGCTTTCTTT.

This sequence joins TRBV6-1 and TRBJ2-5, with TRBD2 identical over 12 bases. The J call is uncertain, as TRBJ2-7 better fits the DNA end. CDR1 MNHNS and CDR2 SASEGT come from the germline V gene. The CDR3 is 18 residues long. The chain's CDR3 is CASSEARLAGGRGREQYF. CDR3 DNA: TGTGCCAGCAGTGAAGCGAGGCTAGCGGGAGGGCGGGGCCGCGAGCAGTACTTC.

The chain is built from TRBV4-2 and TRBJ2-7, with D perhaps matching TRBD2 (6 bases). Germline lookup yields CDR1 LGHNA and CDR2 YNFKEQ. Between the trimmed V and J ends, which lost 4 bases and 2 bases, there was a span of 15 bases. There are 15 residues in the CDR3. The CDR3 coding sequence is TGTGCCAGCAGCCCCGGGACTGACACGACCTACGAGCAGTACTTC. Its translation: CASSPGTDTTYEQYF.